This T cell receptor beta chain stems from a study of T cell repertoires and HLA-DP antigens. Concerning this clone itself: Its antigen is undetermined.

The PCR primers covered 54 TRBV and 13 TRBJ segments. Assay used: immunoSEQ multiplex PCR; TCRdb lists only in-frame clones, some missing. Here the sample spans about 73,000 clones, around 80% being singletons. Study observations and caveats: No separate analysis of naive versus memory CD4+ cells was done.

Sequencing was carried out using CD4+ T cells from PBMCs. This clonotype was obtained from a man in his 60s in good health and CMV-seronegative.

Here the CDR3 reads CAWSTGGGQPQHF. For the CDR3, the DNA is TGTGCCTGGAGCACAGGGGGAGGTCAGCCCCAGCATTTT. The chain links TRBV30 to TRBJ1-5; 8 nucleotides align to TRBD1. The CDR3 loop spans 13 amino acids. J was trimmed by 6 bases and V by 3 bases; bases with no gene match: 4. CDR1 is GTSNPN and CDR2 is SVGIG in the germline V gene (reference sequence).